This T cell receptor beta chain was sequenced for a study of neoadjuvant anti-PD-1 for oral cavity cancer. The assay was immunoSEQ multiplex PCR, and TCRdb's table has in-frame clones only and misses some. The sample consists of around 15,000 clones, about 66% of them appearing once. There are 13 residues in the CDR3. V was clipped by 2 bases and J by 6 bases, with 9 bases between them. Looked up from germline, CDR1 is MNHNY and CDR2 is SVGAGI (reference sequence). The receptor's source is a person aged 35-79 years with oral cavity squamous cell carcinoma. V and J are TRBV6-6 and TRBJ2-3, with a possible D match to TRBD2 (5 bases). The material was PBMCs, obtained before nivolumab (anti-PD-1) treatment. The DNA for the CDR3 is TGTGCCAGCAGTTACCTCAGCGGTGATACGCAGTATTTT. As protein: CASSYLSGDTQYF.